The 15 T cell receptor beta chains presented below share a single source sample, sequenced in a study of monozygotic twins with inflammatory bowel disease (dated by TCRdb to between 2019 and 2020). The library was generated by 5' RACE. Instrument used: Illumina HiSeq 2500. TCRdb reprocessed the raw reads; every CDR3 protein sequence is a single record, and DNA is not supplied. This sample's records show around 450,000 distinct CDR3 sequences. Approximately 2.4% of the sample is in the top ten clones. The sequenced sample consisted of blood. These receptors all come from a human donor with ulcerative colitis or Crohn's disease, or a healthy co-twin of an affected twin (not recorded which).

This CDR3 is CASSLRGTGFEQYF. The rearrangement joins TRBV27 to TRBJ2-7; TCRdb names TRBD1, which stays unverified in the absence of DNA. Germline lookup yields CDR1 MNHEY and CDR2 SMNVEV (reference sequence). The CDR3 runs to 14 residues.

CDR3 amino acids: CASSFRSGANVLTF. This rearrangement joins TRBV28 to TRBJ2-6. The CDR3 consists of 14 residues. The V gene's germline CDR1 is MDHEN and CDR2 SYDVKM. Based on the CDR3 plus reference TRBV28 and TRBJ2-6, the full variable domain is DVKVTQSSRYLVKRTGEKVFLECVQDMDHENMFWYRQDPGLGLRLIYFSYDVKMKEKGDIPEGYSVSREKKERFSLILESASTNQTSMYLCASSFRSGANVLTFGAGSRLTVL.

V is TRBV5-4 and J is TRBJ1-3; TCRdb's assignment of TRBD1 cannot be checked, as there is no DNA. CDR1 and CDR2 (germline): SGHNT, YYREEE (reference sequence). This CDR3 is built from 14 residues. CDR3 residues: CASSPNQGGNTIYF. The full variable domain, its missing parts supplied by reference TRBV5-4 and TRBJ1-3, is ETGVTQSPTHLIKTRGQQVTLRCSSQSGHNTVSWYQQALGQGPQFIFQYYREEENGRGNFPPRFSGLQFPNYSSELNVNALELDDSALYLCASSPNQGGNTIYFGEGSWLTVV.

This chain's CDR3 is CASSSRGSNEKLFF. This chain joins TRBV27 and TRBJ1-4. CDR1 is MNHEY and CDR2 is SMNVEV in the germline V gene (reference sequence). This CDR3 is built from 14 residues.

The chain uses TRBV2 and TRBJ2-3; TCRdb's D call, TRBD2, is unchecked because there is no DNA. Germline V gene sequence: CDR1 SNHLY, CDR2 FYNNEI. The CDR3 runs 15 residues. CDR3 residues: CASSEEAGTTDTQYF.

The rearrangement uses TRBV6-5 and TRBJ2-2. The length of the CDR3 is 15 residues. CDR1 MNHEY and CDR2 SVGAGI come from the germline V gene. The CDR3 loop reads CASSYRSADTGELFF.

CDR3: CASSYSSVRQGSYGYTF. The J gene is TRBJ1-2, the V gene TRBV6-5. The CDR3 extends over 17 amino acids. Per germline, CDR1 MNHEY and CDR2 SVGAGI.

The chain couples TRBV5-1 to TRBJ2-5. The V gene's germline CDR1 is SGHRS and CDR2 YFSETQ. The CDR3 has 14 residues. The CDR3 region is CASSLGGRLETQYF. The complete variable domain, with remaining parts taken from reference TRBV5-1 and TRBJ2-5, reads KAGVTQTPRYLIKTRGQQVTLSCSPISGHRSVSWYQQTPGQGLQFLFEYFSETQRNKGNFPGRFSGRQFSNSRSEMNVSTLELGDSALYLCASSLGGRLETQYFGPGTRLLVL.

V usage is TRBV19 and J usage is TRBJ2-5; the TCRdb D gene call, TRBD1, has no DNA to confirm it. CDR3 length: 14 amino acids. Germline CDR1 reads LNHDA; CDR2 reads SQIVND (reference sequence). This chain's CDR3 is CASSIGRGQETQYF.

V is TRBV29-1 and J is TRBJ2-3. The CDR3 is 11 amino acids. Germline CDR1 reads SQVTM; CDR2 reads ANQGSEA. CDR3 in amino acids: CSVKGTDTQYF.

The rearrangement joins TRBV3-1 to TRBJ2-2; with no DNA, the TCRdb D assignment of TRBD1 cannot be verified. The CDR3 length is 18 residues. In germline, CDR1 is LGHDT, CDR2 YNNKEL (reference sequence). The CDR3: CASSPFASTGVNTGELFF.

V is TRBV10-3 and J is TRBJ2-1; TCRdb reports TRBD2, a call that lacks DNA to check it against. Germline-derived CDR1 and CDR2 are ENHRY and SYGVKD. This CDR3 region has 15 residues. CDR3 loop: CAISRPHSFGGEQFF.

The V and J genes are TRBV10-3 and TRBJ2-6; TCRdb's D gene call, TRBD1, goes unchecked for lack of DNA. Germline CDR1 reads ENHRY; CDR2 reads SYGVKD. The CDR3 loop spans 16 amino acids. CDR3 amino acids: CAIGQGVSAGANVLTF.

The J gene is TRBJ1-4, the V gene TRBV9; TCRdb picks TRBD1, but there is no DNA to check that call. This CDR3 is built from 14 residues. Germline V gene sequence: CDR1 SGDLS, CDR2 YYNGEE. CDR3 sequence reads: CASSDRGGNEKLFF.

V is TRBV11-2 and J is TRBJ2-1; the TCRdb D gene call, TRBD2, has no DNA to confirm it. The CDR3 runs to 12 residues. In germline, CDR1 is SGHAT, CDR2 FQNNGV. The chain's CDR3 is CASSFTEGEQFF.